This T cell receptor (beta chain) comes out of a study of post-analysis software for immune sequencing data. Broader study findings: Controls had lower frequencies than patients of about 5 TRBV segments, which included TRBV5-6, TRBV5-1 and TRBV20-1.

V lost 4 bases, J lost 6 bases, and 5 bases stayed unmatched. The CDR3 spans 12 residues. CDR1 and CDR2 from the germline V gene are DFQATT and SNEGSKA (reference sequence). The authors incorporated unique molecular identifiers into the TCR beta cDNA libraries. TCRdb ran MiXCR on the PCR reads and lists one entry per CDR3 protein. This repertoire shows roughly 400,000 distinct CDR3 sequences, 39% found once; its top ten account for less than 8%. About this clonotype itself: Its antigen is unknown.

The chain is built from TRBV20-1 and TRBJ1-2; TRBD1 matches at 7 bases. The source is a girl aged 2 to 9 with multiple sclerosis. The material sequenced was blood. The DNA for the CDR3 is TGCAGTGCTAAGGGGGCTTACCATGGCTACACCTTC. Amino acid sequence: CSAKGAYHGYTF.